These T cell receptor beta chains were read from a single sample in a study of blood T cell repertoires in COVID-19. The table came from immunoSEQ multiplex PCR; TCRdb's copy has only in-frame clones and leaves some out. Among about 130,000 clones, around 85% were seen once, and the ten largest hold about a sixth. Specimen: peripheral blood. Receptor source: a woman aged 80 or over with acute or convalescent COVID-19. The CDR3 runs from the conserved cysteine through the conserved F or W. The D gene is left open where the match is weak. The listing skips clone size in some rows; elsewhere it reads once, few, many or a size class.

CDR3aa: CASSSRWEETQYF
CDR3nt: TGTGCCAGCAGCTCGAGGTGGGAAGAGACCCAGTACTTC
j_gene: TRBJ2-5
d_gene: -
v_gene: TRBV7-9
abundance: -

CDR3aa: CASSGQGVNGYTF
CDR3nt: TGTGCCAGCTCCGGACAGGGGGTGAACGGCTACACCTTC
j_gene: TRBJ1-2
d_gene: TRBD1
v_gene: TRBV18
abundance: -

CDR3aa: CASSQNRGTEAFF
CDR3nt: TGTGCCAGCAGCCAGAACAGGGGCACTGAAGCTTTCTTT
j_gene: TRBJ1-1
d_gene: TRBD1
v_gene: TRBV3-1/TRBV3-2
abundance: -

CDR3aa: CASSRGTAGNEKLFF
CDR3nt: TGCGCCAGCAGCCGGGGGACAGCCGGTAATGAAAAACTGTTTTTT
j_gene: TRBJ1-4
d_gene: TRBD1
v_gene: TRBV4-3
abundance: once

CDR3aa: CASSLDSGQGVRLGGSPLHF
CDR3nt: TGCGCCAGCAGCTTGGATTCTGGACAGGGAGTCCGCTTGGGCGGTTCACCCCTCCACTTT
j_gene: TRBJ1-6
d_gene: TRBD1
v_gene: TRBV5-1
abundance: -

CDR3aa: CASSALAGAYTDTQYF
CDR3nt: TGTGCCAGCAGCGCGCTAGCGGGGGCCTACACAGATACGCAGTATTTT
j_gene: TRBJ2-3
d_gene: TRBD2
v_gene: TRBV7-2
abundance: -

CDR3aa: CASSRMTGGSSPLHF
CDR3nt: TGTGCCAGCAGCCGCATGACAGGGGGGAGCTCACCCCTCCACTTT
j_gene: TRBJ1-6
d_gene: TRBD1
v_gene: TRBV14
abundance: -

CDR3aa: CASSFDREKLFF
CDR3nt: TGTGCCAGCAGCTTTGACAGGGAAAAACTGTTTTTT
j_gene: TRBJ1-4
d_gene: -
v_gene: TRBV5-6
abundance: -

CDR3aa: CASSLAEAGARLWQFF
CDR3nt: TGTGCCAGCAGCTTAGCCGAGGCAGGGGCCCGTCTCTGGCAGTTCTTC
j_gene: TRBJ2-1
d_gene: -
v_gene: TRBV7-2
abundance: -

CDR3aa: CASSTRQGRETQYF
CDR3nt: TGTGCCAGCAGCACGAGACAGGGCCGGGAGACCCAGTACTTC
j_gene: TRBJ2-5
d_gene: TRBD1
v_gene: TRBV7-9
abundance: -

CDR3aa: CASSLVGQGMTRGETQYF
CDR3nt: TGTGCCAGCAGCTTGGTGGGACAGGGGATGACCCGCGGAGAGACCCAGTACTTC
j_gene: TRBJ2-5
d_gene: TRBD1
v_gene: TRBV5-4
abundance: -

CDR3aa: CASSLRGGYGYTF
CDR3nt: TGTGCCAGCAGCTTACGCGGGGGCTATGGCTACACCTTC
j_gene: TRBJ1-2
d_gene: -
v_gene: TRBV11-2
abundance: -

CDR3aa: CASSETGGAYEQYF
CDR3nt: TGTGCCAGCAGCGAGACAGGGGGGGCCTACGAGCAGTACTTC
j_gene: TRBJ2-7
d_gene: TRBD1
v_gene: TRBV6-2/TRBV6-3
abundance: -

CDR3aa: CASRYGAGNTEAFF
CDR3nt: TGTGCCAGCAGGTATGGGGCCGGGAACACTGAAGCTTTCTTT
j_gene: TRBJ1-1
d_gene: -
v_gene: TRBV2
abundance: -

CDR3aa: CASSDLSGRAAYEQYF
CDR3nt: TGCGCCAGCAGTGATCTTAGCGGGAGGGCCGCCTACGAGCAGTACTTC
j_gene: TRBJ2-7
d_gene: TRBD2
v_gene: TRBV10-2
abundance: once

CDR3aa: CAPRRGATNEKLFF
CDR3nt: TGTGCCCCCAGGAGGGGTGCAACTAATGAAAAACTGTTTTTT
j_gene: TRBJ1-4
d_gene: -
v_gene: TRBV10-3
abundance: -

CDR3aa: CASSSPPGTGSYNSPLHF
CDR3nt: TGTGCCAGCAGCTCTCCGCCCGGGACAGGGTCATATAATTCACCCCTCCACTTT
j_gene: TRBJ1-6
d_gene: TRBD1
v_gene: TRBV7-9
abundance: -

CDR3aa: CASSVELAGGIYNEQFF
CDR3nt: TGTGCCAGCAGCGTAGAACTAGCGGGAGGCATCTACAATGAGCAGTTCTTC
j_gene: TRBJ2-1
d_gene: TRBD2
v_gene: TRBV9
abundance: once

CDR3aa: CASSQSSYGYTF
CDR3nt: TGTGCCAGCAGCCAATCGAGCTATGGCTACACCTTC
j_gene: TRBJ1-2
d_gene: -
v_gene: TRBV16
abundance: -

CDR3aa: CASSPPSREGYGYTF
CDR3nt: TGTGCCAGCTCACCACCGTCCAGGGAAGGCTATGGCTACACCTTC
j_gene: TRBJ1-2
d_gene: -
v_gene: TRBV18
abundance: -

CDR3aa: CASSSQRTRGGGELFF
CDR3nt: TGTGCCAGCAGCTCCCAGAGGACCAGGGGCGGCGGGGAGCTGTTTTTT
j_gene: TRBJ2-2
d_gene: -
v_gene: TRBV5-5
abundance: -

CDR3aa: CASSQDLTGARGNIQYF
CDR3nt: TGCGCCAGCAGCCAAGATTTGACAGGGGCGAGGGGAAACATTCAGTACTTC
j_gene: TRBJ2-4
d_gene: TRBD1
v_gene: TRBV4-3
abundance: few

CDR3aa: CASSTGTSGDPSTDTQYF
CDR3nt: TGTGCCAGCAGCACCGGGACTAGCGGGGATCCTAGCACAGATACGCAGTATTTT
j_gene: TRBJ2-3
d_gene: TRBD2
v_gene: TRBV7-9
abundance: -

CDR3aa: CASSHGQSPSYEQYF
CDR3nt: TGCGCCAGCAGCCACGGACAGTCCCCATCCTACGAGCAGTACTTC
j_gene: TRBJ2-7
d_gene: -
v_gene: TRBV4-1
abundance: once

CDR3aa: CASSSLAGGYNEQFF
CDR3nt: TGTGCCAGCTCATCCCTAGCGGGGGGTTACAATGAGCAGTTCTTC
j_gene: TRBJ2-1
d_gene: TRBD2
v_gene: TRBV18
abundance: -

CDR3aa: CASSTRDSSNQPQHF
CDR3nt: TGTGCCAGCAGTACACGGGACAGTAGCAATCAGCCCCAGCATTTT
j_gene: TRBJ1-5
d_gene: TRBD1
v_gene: TRBV6-5
abundance: -

CDR3aa: CASSYGTGGGNEQFF
CDR3nt: TGTGCCAGCAGTTACGGGACAGGGGGTGGGAATGAGCAGTTCTTC
j_gene: TRBJ2-1
d_gene: TRBD1
v_gene: TRBV6-5
abundance: -

CDR3aa: CAWSVGGGAEKLFF
CDR3nt: TGTGCCTGGAGTGTAGGGGGCGGGGCTGAAAAACTGTTTTTT
j_gene: TRBJ1-4
d_gene: TRBD1
v_gene: TRBV30
abundance: -

CDR3aa: CAWSHDSPYEQYF
CDR3nt: TGTGCCTGGAGTCACGACAGTCCATACGAGCAGTACTTC
j_gene: TRBJ2-7
d_gene: -
v_gene: TRBV30
abundance: once

CDR3aa: CASSPQGSNTGELFF
CDR3nt: TGTGCCAGCTCACCCCAGGGGTCGAACACCGGGGAGCTGTTTTTT
j_gene: TRBJ2-2
d_gene: -
v_gene: TRBV18
abundance: -

CDR3aa: CASSQAGLAVSTDTQYF
CDR3nt: TGTGCCAGCAGCCAAGCAGGACTAGCGGTTAGCACAGATACGCAGTATTTT
j_gene: TRBJ2-3
d_gene: TRBD2
v_gene: TRBV4-2
abundance: -

CDR3aa: CASSIAGRGRENEQFF
CDR3nt: TGTGCCAGTAGTATAGCTGGCAGGGGGCGAGAAAATGAGCAGTTCTTC
j_gene: TRBJ2-1
d_gene: TRBD1
v_gene: TRBV19
abundance: -

CDR3aa: CASSYSDWTQYF
CDR3nt: TGTGCCAGCAGTTACTCGGACTGGACCCAGTACTTC
j_gene: TRBJ2-5
d_gene: -
v_gene: TRBV6-2/TRBV6-3
abundance: -

CDR3aa: CASSKGTSGRIYQETQYF
CDR3nt: TGTGCCAGCAGCAAAGGGACTAGCGGGAGGATTTACCAAGAGACCCAGTACTTC
j_gene: TRBJ2-5
d_gene: TRBD2
v_gene: TRBV5-4
abundance: -

CDR3aa: CSVSSGEAYEQYF
CDR3nt: TGCAGCGTCAGTAGCGGGGAGGCCTACGAGCAGTACTTC
j_gene: TRBJ2-7
d_gene: TRBD2
v_gene: TRBV29-1
abundance: -

CDR3aa: CASSPPRRMEQYF
CDR3nt: TGTGCCAGCAGCCCGCCCCGGAGGATGGAGCAGTACTTC
j_gene: TRBJ2-7
d_gene: -
v_gene: TRBV5-6
abundance: -

CDR3aa: CASSRASYGAYEQYF
CDR3nt: TGTGCCAGCAGTCGGGCCTCATACGGGGCCTACGAGCAGTACTTC
j_gene: TRBJ2-7
d_gene: -
v_gene: TRBV6-5
abundance: -

CDR3aa: CASSELGQGVHEQYF
CDR3nt: TGTGCCAGTAGTGAATTGGGACAGGGAGTCCACGAGCAGTACTTC
j_gene: TRBJ2-7
d_gene: TRBD1
v_gene: TRBV19
abundance: -

CDR3aa: CASSYSKGLARHNEQFF
CDR3nt: TGTGCCAGCAGTTACTCGAAAGGGCTAGCGAGACACAATGAGCAGTTCTTC
j_gene: TRBJ2-1
d_gene: -
v_gene: TRBV6-2/TRBV6-3
abundance: -

CDR3aa: CATSRAGRGMGNEQFF
CDR3nt: TGTGCCACCAGCAGAGCGGGCAGGGGGATGGGGAATGAGCAGTTCTTC
j_gene: TRBJ2-1
d_gene: TRBD1
v_gene: TRBV15
abundance: once

CDR3aa: CASSLPNTGGAEAFF
CDR3nt: TGTGCCAGCAGTTTACCCAATACCGGCGGGGCTGAAGCTTTCTTT
j_gene: TRBJ1-1
d_gene: -
v_gene: TRBV28
abundance: -

CDR3aa: CASSPTGAEKLFF
CDR3nt: TGTGCCAGCAGTCCCACAGGTGCTGAAAAACTGTTTTTT
j_gene: TRBJ1-4
d_gene: -
v_gene: TRBV12-3/TRBV12-4
abundance: -

CDR3aa: CASSYRTGSAGELFF
CDR3nt: TGTGCCAGCAGCTACCGGACAGGGTCAGCCGGGGAGCTGTTTTTT
j_gene: TRBJ2-2
d_gene: TRBD1
v_gene: TRBV11-2
abundance: few

CDR3aa: CASSQGIDRTNTEAFF
CDR3nt: TGCGCCAGCAGCCAAGGGATTGACAGGACCAACACTGAAGCTTTCTTT
j_gene: TRBJ1-1
d_gene: -
v_gene: TRBV4-3
abundance: -

CDR3aa: CASSFGSQGPKATEAFF
CDR3nt: TGTGCCAGCTCATTCGGGTCGCAGGGCCCCAAGGCCACTGAAGCTTTCTTT
j_gene: TRBJ1-1
d_gene: -
v_gene: TRBV18
abundance: once

CDR3aa: CASSFGQGGYEQYF
CDR3nt: TGTGCCAGCAGCTTCGGCCAGGGTGGGTACGAGCAGTACTTC
j_gene: TRBJ2-7
d_gene: -
v_gene: TRBV5-4
abundance: -

CDR3aa: CASSPRLQGATLFF
CDR3nt: TGTGCCAGCTCACCACGGCTGCAGGGGGCGACCTTGTTCTTC
j_gene: TRBJ2-1
d_gene: TRBD1
v_gene: TRBV18
abundance: once

CDR3aa: CASSKKPGNYEQYF
CDR3nt: TGTGCCAGCAGCAAAAAGCCGGGGAACTACGAGCAGTACTTC
j_gene: TRBJ2-7
d_gene: -
v_gene: TRBV21-1
abundance: -

CDR3aa: CASSGPGAYCETQYF
CDR3nt: TGCGCCAGCAGCGGCCCAGGGGCCTATTGCGAGACCCAGTACTTC
j_gene: TRBJ2-5
d_gene: -
v_gene: TRBV5-1
abundance: -

CDR3aa: CASSLGQGTHNEQFF
CDR3nt: TGTGCCAGCAGCTTGGGACAGGGGACTCACAATGAGCAGTTCTTC
j_gene: TRBJ2-1
d_gene: TRBD1
v_gene: TRBV7-9
abundance: -

CDR3aa: CSVRAGANNEQFF
CDR3nt: TGCAGCGTTCGGGCGGGGGCGAACAATGAGCAGTTCTTC
j_gene: TRBJ2-1
d_gene: -
v_gene: TRBV29-1
abundance: -

CDR3aa: CASSLYSSYNEQFF
CDR3nt: TGCGCCAGCAGCTTGTACAGCTCCTACAATGAGCAGTTCTTC
j_gene: TRBJ2-1
d_gene: -
v_gene: TRBV5-1
abundance: -